The clone carrying this T cell receptor beta chain has only one observation. This specimen comes from a study of blood T cell repertoires in COVID-19. Enrollees, about 18 to 89 years old, lived in approximately 24 US areas. Donors were grouped by their self-reported clinical history. Under the authors' procedure: Estimation of nucleated cell counts relied on the amplification of reference gene primers. Profiling relied on immunoSEQ multiplex PCR, and the TCRdb table lists in-frame clones only, not all of them. V and J calls and clone size are given by that table; D and trimming were obtained from the DNA. This table has some 170,000 clones, roughly 87% appearing once. Deletions cut 2 bases from V and 8 bases from J, with 16 bases between. This CDR3 is built from 14 residues. Germline V gene sequence: CDR1 SGHNT, CDR2 YYREEE (reference sequence).

The TCR comes from a human donor with acute COVID-19. The donor label of this sample is uncertain. This chain uses TRBV5-4 with TRBJ1-2; D not certain. Sequencing input: PBMCs or T cells enriched from blood (not recorded which). In nucleotides, the CDR3 is TGTGCCAGCAGCTTACCGTCGGGCTCGGGGGGCTACACCTTC. It codes for CASSLPSGSGGYTF.